This TCR beta chain was sequenced for a study of cytomegalovirus exposure and HLA in healthy donors. 60 Vbeta and 13 Jbeta primers were used in PCR. Only in-frame clones appear in the TCRdb table, and some are missing; sequencing was by immunoSEQ multiplex PCR. This sample has around 170,000 clones, with around 77% found just once. With 6 bases clipped from V and 0 bases from J, the junction kept 4 bases outside the gene matches. The CDR3 sequence is 14 residues long. CDR1 and CDR2 (germline): MNHEY, SMNVEV (reference sequence). The chain uses TRBV27 and TRBJ1-2; the match to TRBD1 covers 7 bases. The receptor was isolated from a woman aged 30 to 39 in good health and CMV-seronegative. Specimen: PBMCs. CDR3 sequence: CASSHDRANYGYTF. For the CDR3, the DNA is TGTGCCAGCAGCCATGACAGGGCTAACTATGGCTACACCTTC.